The 25 T cell receptor beta chains in this list originate from one sample, sequenced in a study of blood T cells in healthy people across ages. Alongside a J-beta primer mix, a sample-barcoded 5' primer served in a second PCR lasting roughly 6 to 11 cycles. MiXCR was run by TCRdb on the 5' RACE reads, yielding one entry per CDR3 protein. Of roughly 900,000 distinct CDR3 sequences listed, 29% were seen once; the top ten hold around 16%. Source material: blood. All receptors come from a woman of 80 years or more in good health.

This clonotype was recorded only once. The V gene is TRBV12-3 or TRBV12-4, the J gene TRBJ2-3; the D is unclear. The CDR3 extends over 14 amino acids. Trimming left V 6 bases short and J 4 bases short, with 14 bases between. CDR3 DNA: TGTGCCAGCAGACGAGGAGTTTTGCCAGATACGCAGTATTTT. This sequence encodes CASRRGVLPDTQYF.

This clonotype was counted many times. The chain recombines TRBV15 with TRBJ2-5; D remains ambiguous. V shed 0 bases and J shed 4 bases, with 12 bases lying between them. CDR1 and CDR2 from the germline V gene are LNHNV and YYDKDF (reference sequence). The CDR3 consists of 15 residues. DNA of the CDR3: TGTGCCACCAGCAGAGATGGGAACAGTGGAGAGACCCAGTACTTC. It yields the protein CATSRDGNSGETQYF.

The CDR3 loop reads CASSPRTDTNTEAFF. The CDR3 nucleotides are TGTGCCAGCTCACCTCGGACAGACACGAACACTGAAGCTTTCTTT. The rearrangement links TRBV18 to TRBJ1-1, with a tentative D call TRBD1 (6 bases). The CDR3 has 15 residues. Trimming shortened V by 3 bases and J by 1 base, and 12 bases separated the two germline ends. The germline gives CDR1 KGHSH, CDR2 LQKENI. Complete variable domain (other parts from reference TRBV18 and TRBJ1-1): NAGVMQNPRHLVRRRGQEARLRCSPMKGHSHVYWYRQLPEEGLKFMVYLQKENIIDESGMPKERFSAEFPKEGPSILRIQQVVRGDSAAYFCASSPRTDTNTEAFFGQGTRLTVV.

The chain recombines TRBV7-9 with TRBJ2-7, with D possibly TRBD2 on 6 matching bases. The J call may not be correct, given that the DNA end is closer to TRBJ2-5. The length of the CDR3 is 13 residues. The germline V gene has CDR1 SEHNR and CDR2 FQNEAQ (reference sequence). The CDR3 coding sequence is TGTGCCAGCAGCCCCGTGGAGGGTCGGACCCAGTACTTC. It codes for CASSPVEGRTQYF.

There are many counts of this clonotype. The chain employs TRBV7-2 and TRBJ2-3; TRBD2 agrees at 7 bases. Germline CDR1 and CDR2: SGHTA and FQGNSA. Trimming took 5 bases from V and 4 from J; bases not matched to a gene: 12. The CDR3 runs to 16 residues. CDR3: CASSLGAGFRADTQYF. In nucleotides, the CDR3 is TGTGCCAGCAGCCTAGGAGCGGGGTTCCGCGCAGATACGCAGTATTTT.

DNA of the CDR3: TGTGCCAGCAGCTTAGGGAATGACAGAGATGAAAAACTGTTTTTT. Translating it yields CASSLGNDRDEKLFF. The chain couples TRBV7-9 to TRBJ1-4; TRBD1 might be the D (5 bases). Germline lookup yields CDR1 SEHNR and CDR2 FQNEAQ (reference sequence). V lost 1 base and J lost 6, with 12 bases in between. This CDR3 is built from 15 residues.

J is TRBJ2-5 and V is TRBV12-3 or TRBV12-4, with 9 bases lining up with TRBD1. The V and J ends lost 5 bases and 5 bases, in that order; junction bases with no gene match: 15. The CDR3 totals 17 residues. The CDR3 spells CASSQSGTGPVRETQYF. Here the CDR3 DNA reads TGTGCCAGCAGTCAATCCGGGACAGGGCCTGTACGGGAGACCCAGTACTTC.

This clonotype was seen only once. The CDR3 ends on some other residue instead of the conserved phenylalanine or tryptophan, so this is likely a read error. V gene TRBV7-2 combines with J gene TRBJ2-3; D is ambiguous. The length of the CDR3 is 14 residues. Germline CDR1 is SGHTA and CDR2 is FQGNSA. Between the trimmed V and J ends, which lost 1 base and 2 bases, there was a span of 7 bases. The CDR3 DNA follows: TGTGCCAGCAGCTTAGATCCGTACACAGATACGCAGTATGTT. Amino acids: CASSLDPYTDTQYV.

This clonotype was counted at least ten times. V is TRBV20-1 and J is TRBJ2-3; the D gene is possibly TRBD2 (6 bases). Between the trimmed V and J ends, which lost 5 bases and 2 bases, there was a span of 14 bases. The CDR3 has 14 residues. Germline CDR1 and CDR2: DFQATT and SNEGSKA (reference sequence). In DNA, the CDR3 is TGCAGTGCTGGGGGGTCCCGGATCACAGATACGCAGTATTTT. Protein sequence: CSAGGSRITDTQYF.

This clonotype was detected many times. This rearrangement joins TRBV9 to TRBJ2-6; D is uncertain. The length of the CDR3 is 15 residues. V lost 1 base, J lost 1 base, and 6 bases lay in between. From germline, CDR1 is SGDLS and CDR2 YYNGEE. The CDR3 here is CASSVPLSGANVLTF. The CDR3 DNA sequence: TGTGCCAGCAGCGTACCTTTGTCTGGGGCCAACGTCCTGACTTTC. The full variable domain, its missing parts supplied by reference TRBV9 and TRBJ2-6, is DSGVTQTPKHLITATGQRVTLRCSPRSGDLSVYWYQQSLDQGLQFLIQYYNGEERAKGNILERFSAQQFPDLHSELNLSSLELGDSALYFCASSVPLSGANVLTFGAGSRLTVL.

This clonotype showed up just a few times. The rearrangement uses TRBV6-6 and TRBJ2-2; perhaps TRBD1 as D (5 bases). Germline assignment: CDR1 MNHNY and CDR2 SVGAGI (reference sequence). Trimming left V 5 bases short and J 3 bases short, with 7 bases between. The CDR3 runs 13 residues. CDR3 nucleotide sequence: TGTGCCAGCAGTGCAGGGTACACCGGGGAGCTGTTTTTT. Its translation: CASSAGYTGELFF.

J is TRBJ2-2 and V is TRBV7-2; TRBD1 is a possible D gene (6 bases). CDR1 and CDR2 from the germline V gene are SGHTA and FQGNSA. The V gene lost 2 bases and the J gene lost 6 bases, with 7 bases spanning the gap. The CDR3 runs 13 residues. CDR3 amino acids: CASSLNRAGELFF. The CDR3 DNA follows: TGTGCCAGCAGCTTAAACAGGGCCGGGGAGCTGTTTTTT.

V usage is TRBV6-1 and J usage is TRBJ2-1, with D tentatively TRBD2 (6 bases). With 3 bases removed from V and 4 bases from J, the gap between germline ends came to 16 bases. This CDR3 has 16 amino acids. Germline values: CDR1 MNHNS, CDR2 SASEGT. This CDR3 is CASSDGAGLTYNEQFF. CDR3 sequence (DNA): TGTGCCAGCAGTGACGGCGCGGGGCTGACTTACAATGAGCAGTTCTTC.

This clonotype was counted only a few times. V usage is TRBV3-1 and J usage is TRBJ1-2, with 9 bases fitting TRBD1. V shed 0 bases, J shed 2 bases, and the junction held 1 base outside the gene matches. The CDR3 is 15 residues long. The germline gives CDR1 LGHDT, CDR2 YNNKEL (reference sequence). CDR3 nucleotides: TGTGCCAGCAGCCAAGACGACAGGGGGAACTATGGCTACACCTTC. Residues: CASSQDDRGNYGYTF.

As concerns this clonotype: A much larger clone is a single base away; this may be a read error. This chain links TRBV12-3 or TRBV12-4 with TRBJ2-5, with D perhaps TRBD2 (5 bases). The germline V and J ends were trimmed by 6 bases and 11 bases, with 22 bases remaining between them. The CDR3 covers 14 residues. The CDR3 is CASSPRGYPNEQYF. The DNA of the CDR3 is TGTGCCAGCAGCCCTCGGGGTTACCCCAATGAGCAGTACTTC.

This clonotype occurred a few times. The chain is built from TRBV7-2 and TRBJ2-2; no reliable D call. The CDR3 has 12 residues. The germline V gene has CDR1 SGHTA and CDR2 FQGNSA. Trimming removed 1 base from V and 13 bases from J, with 10 bases in between. Here the CDR3 reads CASSLVLQGLFF. CDR3 coding DNA: TGTGCCAGCAGCTTAGTGTTGCAAGGGCTGTTTTTT.

This clonotype was detected many times. V usage is TRBV29-1 and J usage is TRBJ2-6; no clear D. The CDR3 is made up of 14 amino acids. Germline CDR1 reads SQVTM; CDR2 reads ANQGSEA. Between the trimmed V and J ends, which lost 7 bases and 6 bases, there was a span of 16 bases. The CDR3 DNA reads TGCAGCGCTGTTACCTCGTATTCGGCCAACGTCCTGACTTTC. Translation: CSAVTSYSANVLTF.

About this clonotype: This could be a read error, since a much larger clone is one nucleotide away. The chain is built from TRBV7-6 and TRBJ2-6, with D hard to call. Germline loops: CDR1 SGHVS, CDR2 FNYEAQ. The CDR3 totals 16 residues. The DNA of the CDR3 is TGTACCAGCAGCTTAACCGGGCTCTCTGGGGCCAACGTCCTGACTTTC. Residues: CTSSLTGLSGANVLTF.

The rearrangement links TRBV9 to TRBJ2-7; D is undetermined. The CDR3 runs 14 residues. V dropped 0 bases and J dropped 3 bases, with 10 bases sitting between them. Germline CDR1 reads SGDLS; CDR2 reads YYNGEE. The CDR3 DNA follows: TGTGCCAGCAGCGTAGGATCAGAATTCTACGAGCAGTACTTC. This codes for CASSVGSEFYEQYF. Full variable domain (outside the CDR3, taken from reference TRBV9 and TRBJ2-7): DSGVTQTPKHLITATGQRVTLRCSPRSGDLSVYWYQQSLDQGLQFLIQYYNGEERAKGNILERFSAQQFPDLHSELNLSSLELGDSALYFCASSVGSEFYEQYFGPGTRLTVT.

The chain has TRBV6-1 and TRBJ2-1; the D is unclear. The V gene's germline CDR1 is MNHNS and CDR2 SASEGT. V gave up 2 bases and J gave up 8 bases, with 7 bases separating them. The CDR3 runs to 12 residues. This chain's CDR3 is CASSELGYEQFF. The CDR3 bases are TGTGCCAGCAGTGAACTGGGGTATGAGCAGTTCTTC.

This clonotype has a single count. Given a much more abundant clone one base away, this may be a read error. V is TRBV20-1 and J is TRBJ1-2; TRBD1 matches 7 bases. The CDR3 runs to 13 residues. Germline values: CDR1 DFQATT, CDR2 SNEGSKA (reference sequence). The CDR3 coding sequence is TGCAGTGCTAGTCCAGGGGGTGTATCTGGCTGCACCTTC. It is translated as CSASPGGVSGCTF.

This clonotype was detected ten times or more. This chain joins TRBV5-1 and TRBJ2-6; no reliable D call. The V and J ends lost 3 bases and 0 bases respectively, with 7 bases between them. CDR1 is SGHRS and CDR2 is YFSETQ in the germline V gene. This CDR3 region has 15 residues. The CDR3 DNA sequence: TGCGCCAGCAGCTCGCGGCCCTCTGGGGCCAACGTCCTGACTTTC. Translating gives CASSSRPSGANVLTF.

As for this clonotype: This may be a read error: a much more frequent sequence differs by one nucleotide. The genes are TRBV5-4 and TRBJ2-5, with TRBD2 identical over 12 bases. The J call may be wrong; the DNA end is better matched by TRBJ2-1. The CDR3 contains 15 residues. CDR1 and CDR2 (germline): SGHNT, YYREEE (reference sequence). Here the CDR3 reads CASSTRLAGVETQFF. The CDR3 DNA follows: TGTGCCAGCAGCACGCGACTAGCGGGGGTGGAGACCCAGTTCTTC.

This clonotype was counted between two and nine times. The chain links TRBV3-1 to TRBJ1-1; D gene uncertain. The germline V gene encodes CDR1 LGHDT and CDR2 YNNKEL (reference sequence). With 0 bases removed from V and 2 bases from J, the gap between germline ends came to 7 bases. The CDR3 consists of 14 residues. CDR3 protein: CASSQDWTNTEAFF. CDR3 coding DNA: TGTGCCAGCAGCCAAGATTGGACTAACACTGAAGCTTTCTTT.

On this clonotype: At one end, the junction sequence differs from germline, possibly due to a read error. The chain carries TRBV6-5 and TRBJ1-2, with 7 bases lining up with TRBD1. Per the germline V gene, CDR1 is MNHEY and CDR2 is SVGAGI. The length of the CDR3 is 13 residues. The CDR3 DNA is TGTGCCGGCAGTCGGACAGGCCCAGGAGGCTACACCTTC. This gives the protein CAGSRTGPGGYTF.